This record covers a single TCR beta chain. Germline values: CDR1 SGHTA, CDR2 FQGTGA. The CDR3 consists of 16 residues. Germline trimming cut 4 bases from V and 2 bases from J; bases unmatched to any gene: 4. This specimen comes from a study of T cell repertoires in cytomegalovirus infection. TCRdb re-called the reads with MiXCR, one entry per CDR3 protein. This sample has 200,000 or so distinct CDR3 sequences, with approximately 19% found just once. This chain joins TRBV7-3 and TRBJ2-3; 12 bases match TRBD2. The sample taken for sequencing was PBMCs. This clonotype was obtained from a human donor in good health (CMV status not recorded). Some clones in this sample may be carry-over from other donors' samples. CDR3 in amino acids: CASSSLAGGNTDTQYF. Written as DNA, the CDR3 is TGTGCCAGCAGCTCCCTAGCGGGAGGGAACACAGATACGCAGTATTTT.